This is a list of T cell receptor beta chains from one sample in a study of T cell responses to AZD1222 COVID-19 vaccine. Some clones are missing from TCRdb's copy, which holds only in-frame ones; the method was immunoSEQ multiplex PCR. The data contain 65,000 to 100,000 clones, about 84% of them singletons. The source was peripheral blood, collected on day 0 of AZD1222 vaccination. The receptor source for this set is an adult in good health. CDR3s include the opening cysteine and the closing phenylalanine or tryptophan. The D gene is left open where the match is weak. Size is stated for part of the rows, as once, few or many counts, or as a class when the clone is expanded.

d_call	v_call	j_call	clone_size	cdr3_nt	cdr3_aa
NA	TRBV5-6	TRBJ1-3	few	TGTGCCAGCAGCTTGGCCGCGGTCTCTGGAAACACCATATATTTT	CASSLAAVSGNTIYF
NA	TRBV14	TRBJ2-5	NA	TGTGCCAGCAGCCAAGATCGGGGACCGCAAGAGACCCAGTACTTC	CASSQDRGPQETQYF
TRBD1	TRBV27	TRBJ1-1	once	TGTGCCAGCCGGGCACAGGGGGCTGGGACTGAAGCTTTCTTT	CASRAQGAGTEAFF
NA	TRBV27	TRBJ2-7	NA	TGTGCCAGCAGTTTATCGCCGGGGGTCGAGCAGTACTTC	CASSLSPGVEQYF
NA	TRBV2	TRBJ1-3	NA	TGTGCCAGCAGTAGGGACTCTGGAAACACCATATATTTT	CASSRDSGNTIYF
NA	TRBV19	TRBJ1-6	NA	TGTGCCAGTAGCGGCTCCTATAATTCACCCCTCCACTTT	CASSGSYNSPLHF
NA	TRBV24-1	TRBJ2-1	NA	TGTGCCACCAGTGATCCCTCTGTTGGTGAGCAGTTCTTC	CATSDPSVGEQFF
TRBD2	TRBV7-9	TRBJ2-1	NA	TGTGCCAGCAGCCCCGGGACTAGCGATTACAATGAGCAGTTCTTC	CASSPGTSDYNEQFF
TRBD2	TRBV19	TRBJ2-3	NA	TGTGCCAGTTGCCCCACGGGGGGGGGCTTGGATACGCAGTATTTT	CASCPTGGGLDTQYF
NA	TRBV19	TRBJ2-1	NA	TGTGCCAGTAGAATGACAGGTGGCATGATTAGCTCCTACAATGAGCAGTTCTTC	CASRMTGGMISSYNEQFF
NA	TRBV7-9	TRBJ1-6	NA	TGTGCCAGCAGCGACGTTGATTCACCCCTCCACTTT	CASSDVDSPLHF
NA	TRBV5-5	TRBJ2-3	few	TGTGCCAGCAGCTCCCGCGAGGACCCTGGGGATACGCAGTATTTT	CASSSREDPGDTQYF
NA	TRBV28	TRBJ1-1	NA	TGTGCCAGCGGCTACGTGGGGCAGGGGAACACTGAAGCTTTCTTT	CASGYVGQGNTEAFF
NA	TRBV6-5	TRBJ2-7	NA	TGTGCCAGCAGACCGGGACTCCGGACCTACGAGCAGTACTTC	CASRPGLRTYEQYF
TRBD2	TRBV11-2	TRBJ2-2	NA	TGTGCCAGCAGCTTTAGCGGGAGAGGAGCCGGGGAGCTGTTTTTT	CASSFSGRGAGELFF
NA	TRBV2	TRBJ2-1	NA	TGTGCCAGCAGTGAAGTGGGCAGGGGAGGGAGTGAGCAGTTCTTC	CASSEVGRGGSEQFF
NA	TRBV7-8	TRBJ1-2	NA	TGTGCCAGCAGCCCCGTCCGGGGAGACTATGGCTACACCTTC	CASSPVRGDYGYTF
NA	TRBV6-1	TRBJ1-4	NA	TGTGCCAGCAGTGAAGGGCCAGCCCCGAATGAAAAACTGTTTTTT	CASSEGPAPNEKLFF
NA	TRBV27	TRBJ1-2	NA	TGTGCCAGCCGGGACATCTATGGCTACACCTTC	CASRDIYGYTF
NA	TRBV5-4	TRBJ2-5	few	TGTGCCAGCAGCTTGGAGCGGACAGTGCGGGAGACCCAGTACTTC	CASSLERTVRETQYF
TRBD1	TRBV12-5	TRBJ2-7	NA	TGTGCTAGTGGTTCCTTGACAGGGGACGAGCAGTACTTC	CASGSLTGDEQYF
TRBD1	TRBV6-6	TRBJ1-6	few	TGTGCCAGCAGCGTTGACAGGGGGAGGTCACCCCTCCACTTT	CASSVDRGRSPLHF
NA	TRBV4-1	TRBJ1-5	NA	TGCGCCAGCAGCCAAGAGCCAGTTAATAGCAATCAGCCCCAGCATTTT	CASSQEPVNSNQPQHF
TRBD2	TRBV5-4	TRBJ2-5	NA	TGTGCCAGCAGCTTGTTAGGGACTAGCGGGGGGGAGACCCAGTACTTC	CASSLLGTSGGETQYF
NA	TRBV19	TRBJ1-2	few	TGTGCCAGTAGTATAGACAGATTGCCTATCTATGGCTACACCTTC	CASSIDRLPIYGYTF
TRBD2	TRBV5-4	TRBJ2-7	NA	TGTGCCAGCAGCTTGGGCGGGAGGGCCTACGAGCAGTACTTC	CASSLGGRAYEQYF
TRBD1	TRBV5-6	TRBJ1-3	NA	TGTGCCAGCAGCCCCAGGGGGACAGGGATAGGAAACACCATATATTTT	CASSPRGTGIGNTIYF
TRBD2	TRBV7-9	TRBJ2-1	NA	TGTGCCAGCACCCTTGGGGGGGATGAGCAGTTCTTC	CASTLGGDEQFF
NA	TRBV5-1	TRBJ2-3	NA	TGCGCCAGCAGGGAGGCAGATACGCAGTATTTT	CASREADTQYF
NA	TRBV28	TRBJ1-5	few	TGTGCCAGCAGACCTTCCGTGATGCCCCAGCATTTT	CASRPSVMPQHF
NA	TRBV7-9	TRBJ2-5	NA	TGTGCCAGCAGCTCTGACATTTTGGAGACCCAGTACTTC	CASSSDILETQYF
NA	TRBV12-3/TRBV12-4	TRBJ1-2	NA	TGTGCCAGCACCCCTCGGCTTACCTATGGCTACACCTTC	CASTPRLTYGYTF
NA	TRBV12-3/TRBV12-4	TRBJ1-1	NA	TGTGCCAGCAGTCCCCAGGGGAGCACTGAAGCTTTCTTT	CASSPQGSTEAFF
NA	TRBV28	TRBJ1-1	once	TGTGCCAGCAGTTTGGGGAGATGGGACACTGAAGCTTTCTTT	CASSLGRWDTEAFF
NA	TRBV6-2/TRBV6-3	TRBJ1-6	NA	TGTGCCAGCAGTTACTTAGGACAGAGCTCCTATAATTCACCCCTCCACTTT	CASSYLGQSSYNSPLHF
TRBD2	TRBV11-2	TRBJ2-1	few	TGTGCCAGCAGCTTAGTTGGGGCTAGCGGGGGGAAGAATGAGCAGTTCTTC	CASSLVGASGGKNEQFF
NA	TRBV18	TRBJ1-6	NA	TGTGCCAGCTCACCACTTTCTTTAAAGGGGGGATCCTCACCCCTCCACTTT	CASSPLSLKGGSSPLHF
TRBD2	TRBV5-5	TRBJ2-2	NA	TGTGCCAGCAGCTTGAGAGGGACTAGCGGTAACACCGGGGAGCTGTTTTTT	CASSLRGTSGNTGELFF
TRBD1	TRBV13	TRBJ2-1	NA	TGTGCCAGCCGCCCGGTGACAGGGGGCTCCTACAATGAGCAGTTCTTC	CASRPVTGGSYNEQFF
NA	TRBV6-5	TRBJ1-1	NA	TGTGCCAGCACCCAAGGGCCGGGGGTTGAAGCTTTCTTT	CASTQGPGVEAFF
TRBD1	TRBV7-9	TRBJ1-2	once	TGTGCCAGCAGCTCTACAGGGGTCAACTATGGCTACACCTTC	CASSSTGVNYGYTF
NA	TRBV9	TRBJ2-7	NA	TGTGCCAGCAGCGTAGGGAGACATACCGCCTCCTACGAGCAGTACTTC	CASSVGRHTASYEQYF
TRBD1	TRBV29-1	TRBJ1-1	NA	TGCAGCTCGAACAGGGGGCGGAACACTGAAGCTTTCTTT	CSSNRGRNTEAFF
NA	TRBV5-1	TRBJ1-5	once	TGCGCCAGCAGACTTGGCTTGGGGAGAGGTCAGCCCCAGCATTTT	CASRLGLGRGQPQHF
TRBD1	TRBV19	TRBJ1-5	NA	TGTGCCAGTAGGGCCATTGAGGGGACAGGAGGACAGCCCCAGCATTTT	CASRAIEGTGGQPQHF